Following are 25 T cell receptor beta chains from one sample sequenced in a study of PD-1 blockade in classical Hodgkin lymphoma. Time point of the sample: newly diagnosed, previously untreated cHL patient sample. Out of thawed PBMCs, magnetic negative selection purified CD4+ T cells. TCRdb's table, derived via immunoSEQ multiplex PCR, lists solely in-frame clones and lacks some. There are about 32,000 clones in the sample; around 90% occur only once, and around 1.2% lies in the top ten. The sequenced sample consisted of CD4+ T cells from blood. The receptors derive from a human donor with classical Hodgkin lymphoma.

The J gene is TRBJ2-5, the V gene TRBV5-1; 13 positions match TRBD2. The CDR3 is 15 residues long. Germline V gene data show CDR1 as SGHRS and CDR2 as YFSETQ. With V trimmed by 4 bases and J by 4 bases, 4 bases remained unmatched. This CDR3 is CASSPGLAGLETQYF. CDR3 coding DNA: TGCGCCAGCAGCCCGGGACTAGCGGGATTAGAGACCCAGTACTTC. The full variable domain, its missing parts supplied by reference TRBV5-1 and TRBJ2-5, is KAGVTQTPRYLIKTRGQQVTLSCSPISGHRSVSWYQQTPGQGLQFLFEYFSETQRNKGNFPGRFSGRQFSNSRSEMNVSTLELGDSALYLCASSPGLAGLETQYFGPGTRLLVL.

The chain uses TRBV5-1 and TRBJ2-3; D call uncertain. Germline loops: CDR1 SGHRS, CDR2 YFSETQ. CDR3 length: 13 amino acids. V lost 7 bases, J lost 5 bases, and 14 bases lay in between. CDR3: CASGPRAGDTQYF. The CDR3, as DNA: TGCGCCAGCGGGCCCCGGGCCGGAGATACGCAGTATTTT.

The genes are TRBV4-1 and TRBJ2-1, with D tentatively TRBD2 (6 bases). Germline values: CDR1 MGHRA, CDR2 YSYEKL. Trimming took off 0 bases at V and 4 bases at J, with 19 bases between the two ends. This CDR3 has 18 residues. CDR3 residues: CASSQDRPRPRGYNEQFF. The CDR3 bases are TGCGCCAGCAGCCAAGATCGGCCGAGGCCCCGGGGGTACAATGAGCAGTTCTTC.

The rearrangement joins TRBV5-1 to TRBJ2-1, with D possibly being TRBD1 (5 bases). CDR1 is SGHRS and CDR2 is YFSETQ in the germline V gene. The CDR3 runs 15 residues. V lost 4 bases and J lost 4, with 15 bases in between. The CDR3 here is CASSGTGEVYNEQFF. In DNA form, the CDR3 reads TGCGCCAGCAGCGGAACAGGTGAGGTGTACAATGAGCAGTTCTTC.

The chain recombines TRBV10-3 with TRBJ2-5, with a possible D match to TRBD2 (6 bases). The better agreement between TRBJ2-7 and the DNA end casts doubt on the J call. Germline values: CDR1 ENHRY, CDR2 SYGVKD. The CDR3 is made up of 14 amino acids. The CDR3 bases are TGTGCCATCAGCTTCCACGGGGGAATCCACGAGCAGTACTTC. Translating gives CAISFHGGIHEQYF.

The J gene is TRBJ1-1, the V gene TRBV7-9; tentatively, D is TRBD1 (5 bases). CDR3 length: 13 amino acids. V was cut by 4 bases and J by 1 base, with 7 bases left in between. Germline loops: CDR1 SEHNR, CDR2 FQNEAQ (reference sequence). The CDR3 nucleotides read TGTGCCAGCAGCTCCACAGGGAACACTGAAGCTTTCTTT. Translating it yields CASSSTGNTEAFF.

CDR3 bases: TGTGCCAGCCACCGACAGGGACCTTACAATGAGCAGTTCTTC. Protein sequence: CASHRQGPYNEQFF. The chain joins TRBV2 to TRBJ2-1; 7 nucleotides agree with TRBD1. Germline values: CDR1 SNHLY, CDR2 FYNNEI. This CDR3 is built from 14 residues. Trimming removed 8 bases from V and 4 bases from J; junction bases left unmatched: 8.

The chain uses TRBV7-2 and TRBJ2-1, with 13 bases matching TRBD2. The junction had 4 bases not matched to a gene; V was cut back by 1 base and J by 7 bases. Germline V gene sequence: CDR1 SGHTA, CDR2 FQGNSA. The CDR3 runs to 16 residues. CDR3 region: CASSLGGLAGSNEQFF. As DNA, the CDR3 is TGTGCCAGCAGCTTAGGGGGACTAGCGGGATCTAATGAGCAGTTCTTC.

This clone was recorded only once. The J gene is TRBJ2-1, the V gene TRBV5-1; TRBD2 matches at 12 bases. Per the germline V gene, CDR1 is SGHRS and CDR2 is YFSETQ. V was clipped by 4 bases and J by 6 bases; unmatched bases: 8. CDR3 length: 16 amino acids. CDR3 bases: TGCGCCAGCAGCGCCCGGACTAGCGGGACCGGCAATGAGCAGTTCTTC. It yields the protein CASSARTSGTGNEQFF.

The rearrangement joins TRBV18 to TRBJ1-2, with 9 bases fitting TRBD1. The trim removed 3 bases at V and 2 bases at J, leaving 13 bases unmatched. CDR3 length: 18 amino acids. Germline CDR1 and CDR2: KGHSH and LQKENI. The DNA of the CDR3 is TGTGCCAGCTCACCTCTCTCTAACCGGGACAGGGTCAACTATGGCTACACCTTC. Amino acids: CASSPLSNRDRVNYGYTF.

V is TRBV5-6 and J is TRBJ2-1, with D possibly TRBD1 on 6 matching bases. CDR3 length: 12 residues. Per germline, CDR1 SGHDT and CDR2 YYEEEE. Trimming shortened V by 4 bases and J by 12 bases, and 14 bases separated the two germline ends. Here the CDR3 reads CASSAQGSRQFF. CDR3 in DNA: TGTGCCAGCAGCGCTCAGGGGAGTAGGCAGTTCTTC.

This clone was observed a few times. The V gene is TRBV5-4, the J gene TRBJ2-7, with D possibly matching TRBD1 (5 bases). Looked up from germline, CDR1 is SGHNT and CDR2 is YYREEE (reference sequence). The CDR3 consists of 14 residues. The V and J ends lost 0 bases and 0 bases respectively, with 7 bases between them. CDR3 protein: CASSLEGDSYEQYF. The CDR3 nucleotides are TGTGCCAGCAGCTTGGAAGGGGACTCCTACGAGCAGTACTTC. Together with reference TRBV5-4 and TRBJ2-7, the CDR3 gives the full variable domain: ETGVTQSPTHLIKTRGQQVTLRCSSQSGHNTVSWYQQALGQGPQFIFQYYREEENGRGNFPPRFSGLQFPNYSSELNVNALELDDSALYLCASSLEGDSYEQYFGPGTRLTVT.

The chain uses TRBV5-7 and TRBJ2-7, with D perhaps matching TRBD2 (6 bases). TRBV5-7 is known as an ORF, though its function is uncertain. V dropped 2 bases and J dropped 7 bases, with 22 bases sitting between them. This CDR3 spans 16 amino acids. The CDR3 spells CASSLIIREIVREQYF. CDR3 in DNA: TGTGCCAGCAGCTTAATAATCCGGGAGATCGTACGGGAGCAGTACTTC.

In nucleotides, the CDR3 is TGTGCCAGCAGCGTAGTTGGACTAGCGGGAGGCAATGAGCAGTTCTTC. Translation: CASSVVGLAGGNEQFF. The chain carries TRBV9 and TRBJ2-1; 14 bases fit TRBD2. CDR1 and CDR2 (germline): SGDLS, YYNGEE. This CDR3 has 16 residues. The junction had 2 bases not matched to a gene; V was cut back by 0 bases and J by 6 bases.

CDR3 in amino acids: CSVRGGSGNTIYF. Here the CDR3 DNA reads TGCAGCGTGCGTGGTGGCTCTGGAAACACCATATATTTT. This sequence joins TRBV29-1 and TRBJ1-3; D uncertain. Trimming shortened V by 6 bases and J by 0 bases, and 9 bases separated the two germline ends. The CDR3 length is 13 residues. CDR1 SQVTM and CDR2 ANQGSEA come from the germline V gene.

For the CDR3, the DNA is TGTGCCAGCAGCTCACCAGGGTACCTTTATGGCTACACCTTC. Its protein is CASSSPGYLYGYTF. This rearrangement joins TRBV11-2 to TRBJ1-2, with D possibly being TRBD1 (5 bases). Germline V gene sequence: CDR1 SGHAT, CDR2 FQNNGV. V gave up 4 bases and J gave up 5 bases, with 14 bases separating them. The CDR3 is 14 residues long.

This chain links TRBV7-3 with TRBJ1-2; maybe TRBD1 (5 bases). This CDR3 contains 14 residues. The germline V and J ends were trimmed by 5 bases and 4 bases, with 14 bases remaining between them. Germline loops: CDR1 SGHTA, CDR2 FQGTGA. DNA for the CDR3: TGTGCCAGCAGCCCCTCCAGGGCCGTCTATGGCTACACCTTC. Encoded protein: CASSPSRAVYGYTF. The full variable domain, its missing parts supplied by reference TRBV7-3 and TRBJ1-2, is GAGVSQTPSNKVTEKGKYVELRCDPISGHTALYWYRQSLGQGPEFLIYFQGTGAADDSGLPNDRFFAVRPEGSVSTLKIQRTERGDSAVYLCASSPSRAVYGYTFGSGTRLTVV.

The chain joins TRBV6-1 to TRBJ1-2; 7 bases match TRBD1. Germline V gene sequence: CDR1 MNHNS, CDR2 SASEGT. The CDR3 has 15 amino acids. V dropped 5 bases and J dropped 4; count of bases not matched to a gene: 10. The CDR3 loop is CASSKDRVSTYGYTF. In DNA, the CDR3 is TGTGCCAGCAGTAAAGACAGGGTATCGACCTATGGCTACACCTTC.

The chain combines TRBV2 with TRBJ2-7; the D gene is possibly TRBD1 (7 bases). Trimming pared 4 bases from V and 7 bases from J, leaving 20 bases between. Germline-derived CDR1 and CDR2 are SNHLY and FYNNEI. This CDR3 contains 15 residues. This CDR3 reads CASSGGDSPRREQYV. The CDR3 DNA reads as TGTGCCAGCAGTGGGGGGGACAGTCCCCGGAGGGAGCAGTACGTC.

The CDR3 reads CASSPRTEETQYF. Written as DNA, the CDR3 is TGCGCCAGCAGCCCCCGGACAGAAGAGACCCAGTACTTC. The gene calls are TRBV4-1 and TRBJ2-5, with D possibly being TRBD1 (6 bases). Germline V gene data show CDR1 as MGHRA and CDR2 as YSYEKL. The V gene lost 4 bases and the J gene lost 3 bases, with 9 bases spanning the gap. CDR3 length equals 13 residues.

In this sample, this clone turned up once. The chain uses TRBV6-6 and TRBJ2-2; no reliable D call. This CDR3 has 15 amino acids. CDR1 MNHNY and CDR2 SVGAGI come from the germline V gene (reference sequence). V dropped 1 base and J dropped 2 bases, with 8 bases sitting between them. CDR3 loop: CASSYFGTNTGELFF. The DNA of the CDR3 is TGTGCCAGCAGTTACTTTGGAACTAACACCGGGGAGCTGTTTTTT.

CDR3 sequence: CASSMGPGVTDTQYF. CDR3 nucleotides: TGTGCCAGTAGTATGGGGCCAGGGGTCACAGATACGCAGTATTTT. The chain carries TRBV19 and TRBJ2-3, with TRBD1 as a possible D gene (6 bases). Trimming shortened V by 3 bases and J by 2 bases, and 12 bases separated the two germline ends. The CDR3 totals 15 residues. Germline V gives CDR1 LNHDA, CDR2 SQIVND (reference sequence).

The J gene is TRBJ1-2, the V gene TRBV18; TRBD1 is a possible D gene (5 bases). The CDR3 has 15 amino acids. Between the trimmed V and J ends, which lost 0 bases and 4 bases, there was a span of 12 bases. CDR1 is KGHSH and CDR2 is LQKENI in the germline V gene. DNA for the CDR3: TGTGCCAGCTCACCACCGGACGGGGACGGCTATGGCTACACCTTC. Amino acid sequence: CASSPPDGDGYGYTF.

The chain couples TRBV19 to TRBJ2-1, with D unclear. Germline V gives CDR1 LNHDA, CDR2 SQIVND (reference sequence). V was trimmed by 3 bases and J by 5 bases, leaving 11 bases between them. The CDR3 is 14 amino acids. CDR3 sequence: CASSILGRNNEQFF. The CDR3 DNA reads as TGTGCCAGTAGTATTCTGGGCAGGAACAATGAGCAGTTCTTC.

This clone was seen a single time. This chain joins TRBV7-8 and TRBJ1-5, with D perhaps TRBD1 (5 bases). This CDR3 is 16 amino acids long. In germline, CDR1 is SGHVS, CDR2 FQNEAQ. The V end lost 4 bases, the J end lost 2 bases, and 15 bases lay between the germline ends. CDR3 sequence (DNA): TGTGCCAGCAGCTCGGGGGGGGGAAGTGGCAATCAGCCCCAGCATTTT. As protein: CASSSGGGSGNQPQHF.